This TCR beta chain is from a study of post-analysis software for immune sequencing data. Study results and limitations: With F measure, samples from one preparation batch clustered together strongly. A significant reduction in normalized Chao1 diversity was observed in multiple sclerosis patients versus controls. In patients, TRBV5-6, TRBV5-1 and TRBV20-1 belonged to roughly 5 TRBV segments found more frequently than in controls.

Unique-molecular-identifier-tagged TCR beta cDNA libraries were used. Using its own MiXCR run on the PCR reads, TCRdb lists one record per CDR3 protein. The repertoire consists of about 800,000 distinct CDR3 sequences, with just under 30% occurring once and the leading ten covering approximately 0.55%. Germline-derived CDR1 and CDR2 are MNHEY and SVGAGI. The CDR3 totals 13 residues. V was pared by 4 bases and J by 3 bases, with 9 bases between. This clonotype was found a few times. The target antigen is unknown. The sequenced sample consisted of blood. This chain links TRBV6-5 with TRBJ1-1; tentatively, D is TRBD1 (5 bases). This receptor was taken from a girl aged 10 to 17 with multiple sclerosis. In DNA, the CDR3 is TGTGCCAGCAGTTGGGGGTCGGACACTGAAGCTTTCTTT. It codes for CASSWGSDTEAFF.